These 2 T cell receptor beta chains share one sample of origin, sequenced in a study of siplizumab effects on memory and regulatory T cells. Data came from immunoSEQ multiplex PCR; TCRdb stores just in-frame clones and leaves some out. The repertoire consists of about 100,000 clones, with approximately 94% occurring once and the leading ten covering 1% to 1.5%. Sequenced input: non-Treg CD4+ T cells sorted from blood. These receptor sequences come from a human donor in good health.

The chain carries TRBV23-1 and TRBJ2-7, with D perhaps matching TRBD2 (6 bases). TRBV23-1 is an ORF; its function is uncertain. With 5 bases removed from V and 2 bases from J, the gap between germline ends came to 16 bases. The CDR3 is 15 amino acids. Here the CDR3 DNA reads TGCGCCAGCAGTACTGAGCCCGGGGGAACCTACGAGCAGTACTTC. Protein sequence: CASSTEPGGTYEQYF.

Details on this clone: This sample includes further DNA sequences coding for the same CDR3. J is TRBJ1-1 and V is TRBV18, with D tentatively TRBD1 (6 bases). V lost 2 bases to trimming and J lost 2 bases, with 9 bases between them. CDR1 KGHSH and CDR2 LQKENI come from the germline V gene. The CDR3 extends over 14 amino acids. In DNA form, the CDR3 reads TGTGCCAGCTCACCAGGACAGTCAAACACTGAAGCTTTCTTT. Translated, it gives CASSPGQSNTEAFF.